A single sample gave rise to the 7 T cell receptor beta chains below, sequenced in a study of a mutant IDH1 vaccine in newly diagnosed glioma (dated by TCRdb to about 2021). What this sample's time point label stands for: week 11, during vaccination. Each vaccine dose, consisting of 300 ug of a 20-mer mutant IDH1 peptide in Montanide, was administered subcutaneously with topical imiquimod. These receptors have no known antigen. Library prep was done by the immunoSEQ multiplex PCR assay. Entries here come from immuneACCESS through TCRdb and include only in-frame sequences with V and J called. Some clones fail to appear in such tables; in the studies checked, an unresolved V gene covers under half of the shortfall, and the cause of the remainder is unknown. Across this sample there are some 130,000 clones, with around 80% seen only once. The ten largest clones represent 5.5% of the sample. This specimen was PBMCs, taken from a glioma patient whose treatment included an IDH1 peptide vaccine. All receptors come from a man in his forties with glioma.

The chain uses TRBV4-1 and TRBJ2-3; 12 positions match TRBD2. CDR1 MGHRA and CDR2 YSYEKL come from the germline V gene. There are 17 residues in the CDR3. V was pared by 1 base and J by 6 bases, with 8 bases of the junction left unmatched. In DNA form, the CDR3 reads TGCGCCAGCAGCCAAGGCGCTAGCGGGGGGGCCAGGGATACGCAGTATTTT. As protein: CASSQGASGGARDTQYF.

The CDR3 bases are TGTGCCAGCAGCTTGGAGGGGGCGCTGACCGGGGAGCTGTTTTTT. Protein: CASSLEGALTGELFF. The chain couples TRBV5-5 to TRBJ2-2, with 7 bases that match TRBD1. Germline-derived CDR1 and CDR2 are SGHKS and YYEKEE (reference sequence). The length of the CDR3 is 15 residues. J lost 5 bases, V lost 0 bases, and 4 bases had no gene match.

Remarks on this clone: A much more abundant neighbour one base away suggests this may be a read error. The rearrangement uses TRBV21-1 and TRBJ2-7; no DNA check was done on the table's D call, TRBD1. TRBV21-1 is a known pseudogene. This CDR3 region has 13 residues. CDR3 residues: CASSPGQTYEQYF. The CDR3 DNA reads TGTGCCAGCAGCCCGGGACAAACCTACGAGCAGTACTTC.

V usage is TRBV19 and J usage is TRBJ1-4, with D maybe TRBD1 (6 bases). Germline CDR1 is LNHDA and CDR2 is SQIVND (reference sequence). V lost 1 base, J lost 7 bases, and 16 bases lay in between. This CDR3 has 16 residues. The CDR3 here is CASSIGGHPVPEKLFF. The CDR3 coding sequence is TGTGCCAGTAGTATAGGGGGGCATCCTGTCCCTGAAAAACTGTTTTTT.

With regard to this clone: One end of the junction fails to match germline, which may point to a read error. The sample has other DNA sequences that encode this CDR3 too. The chain employs TRBV29-1 and TRBJ2-1; the match to TRBD1 covers 7 bases. From germline, CDR1 is SQVTM and CDR2 ANQGSEA. The CDR3 spans 10 residues. CDR3 sequence reads: CSVDRAIMFF. Written as DNA, the CDR3 is TGTAGCGTTGACAGGGCCATTATGTTCTTC.

This rearrangement joins TRBV27 to TRBJ2-7, with 11 bases matching TRBD1. The ends lost 5 bases at V and 1 base at J; junction bases unmatched: 7. The CDR3 consists of 16 residues. The V gene's germline CDR1 is MNHEY and CDR2 SMNVEV (reference sequence). CDR3 DNA: TGTGCCAGCAGTCTGACCGGGACAGGGGGATCCTACGAGCAGTACTTC. It is translated as CASSLTGTGGSYEQYF.

There are a few counts of this clone. V gene TRBV4-3 combines with J gene TRBJ1-2, with TRBD1 as a possible D gene (6 bases). This CDR3 is 14 amino acids long. Germline V gene data show CDR1 as LGHNA and CDR2 as YSLEER. The V and J ends lost 1 base and 4 bases respectively, with 10 bases between them. This chain's CDR3 is CASSQGETGYGYTF. The CDR3 nucleotides are TGCGCCAGCAGCCAAGGGGAGACAGGCTATGGCTACACCTTC.